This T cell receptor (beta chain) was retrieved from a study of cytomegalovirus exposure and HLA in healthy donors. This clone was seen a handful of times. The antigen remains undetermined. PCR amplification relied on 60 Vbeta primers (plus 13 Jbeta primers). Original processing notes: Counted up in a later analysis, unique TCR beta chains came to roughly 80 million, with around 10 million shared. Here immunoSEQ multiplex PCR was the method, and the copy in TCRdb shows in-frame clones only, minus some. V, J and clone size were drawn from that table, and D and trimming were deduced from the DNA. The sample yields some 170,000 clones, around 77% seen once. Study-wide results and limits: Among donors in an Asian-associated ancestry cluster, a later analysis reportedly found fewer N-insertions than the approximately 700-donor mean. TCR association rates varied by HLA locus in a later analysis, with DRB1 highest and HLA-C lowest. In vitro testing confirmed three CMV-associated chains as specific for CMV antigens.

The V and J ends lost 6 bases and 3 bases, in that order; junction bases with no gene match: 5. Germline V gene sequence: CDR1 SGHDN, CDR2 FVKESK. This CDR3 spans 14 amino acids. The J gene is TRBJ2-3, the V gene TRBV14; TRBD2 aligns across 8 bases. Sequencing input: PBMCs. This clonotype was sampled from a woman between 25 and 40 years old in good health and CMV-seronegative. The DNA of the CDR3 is TGTGCCAGCAGTTCAGCGGGGGTTACAGATACGCAGTATTTT. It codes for CASSSAGVTDTQYF.